The next 9 T cell receptor beta chains were all read from a single sample in a study of shared clonotypes between healthy human individuals. The table came from immunoSEQ multiplex PCR; TCRdb's copy has only in-frame clones and leaves some out. The top ten hold around 0.6% of the sample, which has over 850,000 clones, about 80% seen once. Sequences were obtained from memory CD4+ T cells from PBMCs. Specified subset: CD45RA-negative fraction. The receptors here all came from a man aged 18 to 29 in good health. Some clones in this sample may be carry-over from other donors' samples.

The J gene is TRBJ1-2, the V gene TRBV5-1, with D possibly being TRBD1 (6 bases). The germline V and J ends were trimmed by 6 bases and 4 bases, with 19 bases remaining between them. CDR1 and CDR2 (germline): SGHRS, YFSETQ. The CDR3 is 15 residues long. The CDR3 DNA follows: TGCGCCAGCAACGCGAACCCTAGGGGGGGCTATGGCTACACCTTC. Protein: CASNANPRGGYGYTF.

The chain joins TRBV28 to TRBJ1-1; the D gene is possibly TRBD1 (6 bases). V dropped 5 bases and J dropped 6 bases, with 16 bases sitting between them. This CDR3 comprises 14 residues. The V gene's germline CDR1 is MDHEN and CDR2 SYDVKM. As DNA, the CDR3 is TGTGCCAGCAGTACCCCCGGGGGGGGCCCTGAAGCTTTCTTT. Its protein is CASSTPGGGPEAFF.

This clone was seen more than once but under ten times. The chain has TRBV2 and TRBJ2-2; no definite D call. Trimming removed 4 bases from V and 6 bases from J, with 9 bases in between. CDR3 length equals 13 residues. Germline CDR1 and CDR2: SNHLY and FYNNEI. The CDR3, as DNA: TGTGCCAGCAGTGGTCAAAGCGCCGGGGAGCTGTTTTTT. Amino acids: CASSGQSAGELFF.

The rearrangement joins TRBV19 to TRBJ1-2; possibly TRBD1 for D (5 bases). V gave up 7 bases and J gave up 9 bases, with 15 bases separating them. Per germline, CDR1 LNHDA and CDR2 SQIVND (reference sequence). This CDR3 comprises 12 residues. CDR3 residues: CASTPSRGSYTF. Written as DNA, the CDR3 is TGTGCCAGTACCCCTTCGAGGGGTAGCTACACCTTC.

This clone was detected a few times. The chain couples TRBV5-5 to TRBJ1-2; no clear D. This CDR3 comprises 13 residues. Germline CDR1 is SGHKS and CDR2 is YYEKEE (reference sequence). V was trimmed by 0 bases and J by 2 bases, leaving 5 bases between them. The CDR3 nucleotides are TGTGCCAGCAGCTTGGTACGGAACTATGGCTACACCTTC. This encodes CASSLVRNYGYTF.

This chain connects TRBV28 to TRBJ2-7, with a possible D match to TRBD2 (6 bases). The CDR3 totals 13 residues. Germline values: CDR1 MDHEN, CDR2 SYDVKM. The V gene lost 9 bases and the J gene lost 2 bases, with 14 bases spanning the gap. The CDR3 region is CASRETLTYEQYF. The CDR3 DNA sequence: TGTGCCAGTCGGGAGACCTTAACCTACGAGCAGTACTTC.

A word on this clone: Other DNA sequences in this sample translate to the same CDR3. This sequence joins TRBV6-6 and TRBJ2-7, with D possibly being TRBD2 (5 bases). Deletions cut 4 bases from V and 6 bases from J, with 16 bases between. The CDR3 has 14 amino acids. CDR1 is MNHNY, CDR2 SVGAGI, per germline (reference sequence). The CDR3 loop reads CASSSLRDGFEQYF. CDR3 in DNA: TGTGCCAGCAGTTCCCTACGGGATGGGTTCGAGCAGTACTTC.

The chain couples TRBV6-4 to TRBJ1-2; D is possibly TRBD1 (6 bases). Trimming stripped 8 bases from V and 4 bases from J, with 14 bases between. Germline-derived CDR1 and CDR2 are MRHNA and SNTAGT. The CDR3 covers 13 residues. This CDR3 reads CASSITGTYGYTF. The CDR3, as DNA: TGTGCCAGCTCTATCACAGGGACCTATGGCTACACCTTC.

CDR3 bases: TGTGCCAGCAGCCGCAAAACGGGGCTAGCCAAAAACATTCAGTACTTC. It encodes CASSRKTGLAKNIQYF. The genes are TRBV7-2 and TRBJ2-4; D assignment may be TRBD1 or TRBD2 (5 bases each). The CDR3 extends over 16 amino acids. Trimming took 5 bases from V and 0 from J, leaving 14 bases between them. Germline V CDR1 and CDR2: SGHTA, FQGNSA.